The 19 T cell receptor beta chains listed next were all sequenced from one sample in a study of T cell responses to AZD1222 COVID-19 vaccine. The data were produced by immunoSEQ multiplex PCR, yet TCRdb's version contains in-frame clones alone and is incomplete. The sample shows 40,000 to 55,000 clones, 90% of them seen only once. Specimen: peripheral blood, collected 28 days after the second AZD1222 dose. All receptors derive from an adult who received the AZD1222 COVID-19 vaccine.

The chain joins TRBV4-2 to TRBJ1-2, with D possibly TRBD1 on 6 matching bases. The CDR3 totals 19 residues. CDR1 and CDR2 (germline): LGHNA, YNFKEQ. V gave up 0 bases and J gave up 4 bases, with 24 bases separating them. The chain's CDR3 is CASSQDVGTGRTVGYGYTF. The CDR3, as DNA: TGTGCCAGCAGCCAAGACGTTGGCACAGGGCGCACGGTTGGCTATGGCTACACCTTC.

The chain carries TRBV5-1 and TRBJ1-2, with 7 bases aligning to TRBD1. With V trimmed by 4 bases and J by 3 bases, 3 bases remained unmatched. The CDR3 totals 13 residues. Germline CDR1 is SGHRS and CDR2 is YFSETQ. For the CDR3, the DNA is TGCGCCAGCAGCCCGCAGGGGGACTATGGCTACACCTTC. It specifies CASSPQGDYGYTF.

This clone has only a few counts. The chain couples TRBV3-1 (or the pseudogene TRBV3-2) to TRBJ1-5; the D gene is possibly TRBD1 (5 bases). The CDR3 runs to 15 residues. Germline values: CDR1 LGHDT, CDR2 YNNKEL (reference sequence). Trimming stripped 4 bases from V and 7 bases from J, with 17 bases between. In DNA, the CDR3 is TGTGCCAGCAGCCCCTACGGGACGGCCGAACAGCCCCAGCATTTT. This encodes CASSPYGTAEQPQHF.

The chain carries TRBV9 and TRBJ1-1; 9 positions agree with TRBD1. J lost 1 base, V lost 4 bases, and 2 bases had no gene match. The CDR3 sequence is 14 residues long. The germline V gene has CDR1 SGDLS and CDR2 YYNGEE. This CDR3 reads CASSSTGGNTEAFF. The CDR3 coding sequence is TGTGCCAGCAGCTCGACAGGGGGGAACACTGAAGCTTTCTTT. The entire variable domain, with the rest obtained from reference TRBV9 and TRBJ1-1, is as follows: DSGVTQTPKHLITATGQRVTLRCSPRSGDLSVYWYQQSLDQGLQFLIQYYNGEERAKGNILERFSAQQFPDLHSELNLSSLELGDSALYFCASSSTGGNTEAFFGQGTRLTVV.

The chain is built from TRBV11-3 and TRBJ1-1; 7 bases line up with TRBD1. Losses at the gene ends were 1 base for V and 1 base for J; bases not matched to a gene: 0. Germline V lookup: CDR1 SGHNT, CDR2 YENEEA. This CDR3 has 14 residues. CDR3 nucleotides: TGTGCCAGCAGCTTAGGGACAGGGAACACTGAAGCTTTCTTT. As protein: CASSLGTGNTEAFF.

Only a few counts were recorded for this clone. V usage is TRBV30 and J usage is TRBJ1-1; TRBD1 might be the D (6 bases). The CDR3 is made up of 14 amino acids. Trimming took off 4 bases at V and 1 base at J, with 13 bases between the two ends. Per germline, CDR1 GTSNPN and CDR2 SVGIG (reference sequence). CDR3 in amino acids: CAWNRDTANTEAFF. The CDR3 DNA follows: TGTGCCTGGAACAGGGACACTGCGAACACTGAAGCTTTCTTT.

This chain connects TRBV24-1 to TRBJ1-2, with D possibly matching TRBD1 (5 bases). The germline gives CDR1 KGHDR, CDR2 SFDVKD. Trimming stripped 2 bases from V and 2 bases from J, with 8 bases between. This CDR3 has 14 amino acids. CDR3 DNA sequence: TGTGCCACCAGTGATTCAGACAGAAACTATGGCTACACCTTC. This encodes CATSDSDRNYGYTF.

V gene TRBV10-2 combines with J gene TRBJ1-1, with a possible D match to TRBD1 (6 bases). Deletions cut 4 bases from V and 3 bases from J, with 12 bases between. Germline assignment: CDR1 WSHSY and CDR2 SAAADI. The CDR3 runs to 14 residues. CDR3 DNA sequence: TGCGCCAGCAGTGTTAAGGGGGGGGACACTGAAGCTTTCTTT. Translating it yields CASSVKGGDTEAFF.

This clone has a handful of counts. The chain joins TRBV19 to TRBJ1-6; perhaps TRBD1 as D (6 bases). This CDR3 is built from 15 residues. V was trimmed by 7 bases and J by 10 bases, leaving 20 bases between them. Per the germline V gene, CDR1 is LNHDA and CDR2 is SQIVND (reference sequence). CDR3 in DNA: TGTGCCAGTACACCACGGGGGGCACTCGAATCACCCCTCCACTTT. Its translation: CASTPRGALESPLHF. The full variable domain, in which reference TRBV19 and TRBJ1-6 provide the parts outside the CDR3, is DGGITQSPKYLFRKEGQNVTLSCEQNLNHDAMYWYRQDPGQGLRLIYYSQIVNDFQKGDIAEGYSVSREKKESFPLTVTSAQKNPTAFYLCASTPRGALESPLHFGNGTRLTVT.

The chain joins TRBV19 to TRBJ1-1, with D maybe TRBD1 (5 bases). This CDR3 is built from 15 residues. In germline, CDR1 is LNHDA, CDR2 SQIVND (reference sequence). The V and J ends lost 1 base and 1 base respectively, with 10 bases between them. The CDR3 sequence is CASSIGGVPNTEAFF. Here the CDR3 DNA reads TGTGCCAGTAGTATAGGGGGCGTCCCGAACACTGAAGCTTTCTTT.

V is TRBV25-1 and J is TRBJ2-2; no clear D. V lost 2 bases to trimming and J lost 5 bases, with 21 bases between them. Germline V gives CDR1 MGHDK, CDR2 SYGVNS. The CDR3 has 18 residues. The CDR3 loop is CASSEGVPKAPRTGELFF. CDR3 bases: TGTGCCAGCAGTGAAGGGGTTCCCAAAGCCCCCCGTACCGGGGAGCTGTTTTTT.

This rearrangement joins TRBV5-1 to TRBJ2-1; no clear D. The germline V and J ends were trimmed by 0 bases and 9 bases, with 19 bases remaining between them. CDR1 is SGHRS, CDR2 YFSETQ, per germline. This CDR3 region has 16 residues. The DNA of the CDR3 is TGCGCCAGCAGCTTGGCGATGGGAAGGCCTTTAGGTGAGCAGTTCTTC. This sequence encodes CASSLAMGRPLGEQFF.

This CDR3 reads CASSPRTGGREKLFF. The CDR3 DNA reads TGTGCCAGCAGCCCCCGGACAGGGGGACGTGAAAAACTGTTTTTT. The rearrangement joins TRBV9 to TRBJ1-4; TRBD1 aligns across 10 bases. CDR3 length equals 15 residues. Germline CDR1 and CDR2: SGDLS and YYNGEE. V lost 4 bases, J lost 7 bases, and 7 bases stayed unmatched.

The chain recombines TRBV5-6 with TRBJ1-6; D might be TRBD1 (5 bases). The CDR3 extends over 13 amino acids. V was trimmed by 5 bases and J by 4 bases, leaving 7 bases between them. CDR1 and CDR2 from the germline V gene are SGHDT and YYEEEE. CDR3 DNA sequence: TGTGCCAGCAGGGGGGGGTATAATTCACCCCTCCACTTT. This codes for CASRGGYNSPLHF.

Worth noting for this clone: At one end the junction does not follow the germline gene, possibly because of a read error. The CDR3: CATSGEPQHF. Written as DNA, the CDR3 is TGTGCCACCAGCGGGGAGCCCCAGCATTTT. The chain joins TRBV7-9 to TRBJ1-5; D not resolved. The CDR3 is 10 residues long. Germline V gives CDR1 SEHNR, CDR2 FQNEAQ (reference sequence).

The chain combines TRBV30 with TRBJ1-6; 9 bases agree with TRBD1. The ends lost 5 bases at V and 7 bases at J; junction bases unmatched: 0. Germline CDR1 and CDR2: GTSNPN and SVGIG (reference sequence). The CDR3 consists of 12 residues. The CDR3 is CAWGTGNSPLHF. Written as DNA, the CDR3 is TGTGCCTGGGGGACAGGGAATTCACCCCTCCACTTT.

The chain uses TRBV6-6 and TRBJ2-2; 8 bases agree with TRBD1. The CDR3 has 16 amino acids. Germline V gene sequence: CDR1 MNHNY, CDR2 SVGAGI (reference sequence). Trimming removed 5 bases from V and 1 base from J; junction bases left unmatched: 6. This chain's CDR3 is CASSPPGQGNTGELFF. In nucleotides, the CDR3 is TGTGCCAGCAGTCCTCCCGGACAGGGGAACACCGGGGAGCTGTTTTTT.

This chain connects TRBV19 to TRBJ2-7; D unclear. From germline, CDR1 is LNHDA and CDR2 SQIVND (reference sequence). This CDR3 is built from 13 residues. Trimming shortened V by 1 base and J by 5 bases, and 9 bases separated the two germline ends. Here the CDR3 DNA reads TGTGCCAGTAGTATAGGACTGCTTAACGAGCAGTACTTC. Its translation: CASSIGLLNEQYF.

This sequence joins TRBV3-1 (or the pseudogene TRBV3-2) and TRBJ2-5; 7 nucleotides agree with TRBD2. CDR1 is LGHDT and CDR2 is YNNKEL in the germline V gene (reference sequence). The ends lost 0 bases at V and 11 bases at J; junction bases unmatched: 6. This CDR3 is built from 13 residues. Here the CDR3 reads CASSQEGSGVQYF. DNA for the CDR3: TGTGCCAGCAGCCAAGAGGGCAGCGGGGTTCAGTACTTC.